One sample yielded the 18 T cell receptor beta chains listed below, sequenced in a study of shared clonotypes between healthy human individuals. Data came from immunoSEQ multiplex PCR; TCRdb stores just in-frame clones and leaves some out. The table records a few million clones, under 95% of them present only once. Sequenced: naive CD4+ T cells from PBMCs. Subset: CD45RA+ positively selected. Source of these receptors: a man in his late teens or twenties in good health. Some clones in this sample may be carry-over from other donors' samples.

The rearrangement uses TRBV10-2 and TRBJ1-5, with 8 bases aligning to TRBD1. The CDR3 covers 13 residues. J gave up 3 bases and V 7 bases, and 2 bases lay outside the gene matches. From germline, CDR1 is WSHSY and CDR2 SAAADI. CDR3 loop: CASKQGDNQPQHF. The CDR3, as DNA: TGCGCCAGCAAACAGGGGGACAATCAGCCCCAGCATTTT.

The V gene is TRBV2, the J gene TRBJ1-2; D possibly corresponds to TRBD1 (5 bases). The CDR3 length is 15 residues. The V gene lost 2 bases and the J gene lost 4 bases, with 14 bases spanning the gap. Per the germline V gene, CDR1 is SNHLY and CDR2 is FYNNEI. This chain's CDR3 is CASSELGQRGYGYTF. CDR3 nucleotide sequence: TGTGCCAGCAGTGAACTAGGGCAAAGGGGCTATGGCTACACCTTC.

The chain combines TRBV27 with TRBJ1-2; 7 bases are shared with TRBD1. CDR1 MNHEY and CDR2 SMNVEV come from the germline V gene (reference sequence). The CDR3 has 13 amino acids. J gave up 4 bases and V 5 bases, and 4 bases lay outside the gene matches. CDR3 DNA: TGTGCCAGCAGTGCGACAGGGATCTATGGCTACACCTTC. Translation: CASSATGIYGYTF.

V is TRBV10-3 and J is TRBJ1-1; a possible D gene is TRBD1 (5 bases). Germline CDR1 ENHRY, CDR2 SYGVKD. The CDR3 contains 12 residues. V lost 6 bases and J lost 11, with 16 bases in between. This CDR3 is CAIRPPGAVAFF. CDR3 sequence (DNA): TGTGCCATCAGACCTCCTGGGGCGGTCGCTTTCTTT.

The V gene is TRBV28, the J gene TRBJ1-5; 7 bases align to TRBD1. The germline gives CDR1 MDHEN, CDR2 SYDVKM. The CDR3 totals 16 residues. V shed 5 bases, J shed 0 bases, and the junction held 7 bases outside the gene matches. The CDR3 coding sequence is TGTGCCAGCAGTACCTGGGACAGTTATAGCAATCAGCCCCAGCATTTT. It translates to CASSTWDSYSNQPQHF.

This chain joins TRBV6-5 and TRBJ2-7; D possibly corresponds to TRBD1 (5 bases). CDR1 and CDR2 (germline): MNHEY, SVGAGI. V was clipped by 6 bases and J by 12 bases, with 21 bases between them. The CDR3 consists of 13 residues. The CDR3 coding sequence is TGTGCCAGCAGCCCCGACAGCCCCCATATCCTGTACTTC. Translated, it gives CASSPDSPHILYF.

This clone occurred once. The CDR3, as DNA: TGTGCCAGCAGTTACTCCTATAGGTACGAGCAGTACTTC. Translating gives CASSYSYRYEQYF. This rearrangement joins TRBV6-6 to TRBJ2-7; no clear D. Looked up from germline, CDR1 is MNHNY and CDR2 is SVGAGI (reference sequence). CDR3 length: 13 amino acids. V lost 0 bases and J lost 4, with 7 bases in between.

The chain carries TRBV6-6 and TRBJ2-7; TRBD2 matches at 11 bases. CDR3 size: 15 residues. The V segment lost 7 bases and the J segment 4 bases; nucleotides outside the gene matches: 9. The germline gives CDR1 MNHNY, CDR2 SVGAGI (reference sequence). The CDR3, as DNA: TGTGCCAGCAACCGGTTTGGGACTAGCGGTTACGAGCAGTACTTC. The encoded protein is CASNRFGTSGYEQYF.

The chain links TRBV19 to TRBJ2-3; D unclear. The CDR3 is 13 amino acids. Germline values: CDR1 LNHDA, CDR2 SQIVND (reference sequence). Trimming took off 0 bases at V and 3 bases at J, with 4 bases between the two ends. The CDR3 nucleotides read TGTGCCAGTAGTATAGAGTCTACAGATACGCAGTATTTT. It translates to CASSIESTDTQYF.

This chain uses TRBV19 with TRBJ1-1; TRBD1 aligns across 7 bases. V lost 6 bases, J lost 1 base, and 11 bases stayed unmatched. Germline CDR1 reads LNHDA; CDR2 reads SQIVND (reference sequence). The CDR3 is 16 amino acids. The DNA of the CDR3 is TGTGCCAGTAGCGGGATAGCCCAGGGGGAGAACACTGAAGCTTTCTTT. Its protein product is CASSGIAQGENTEAFF.

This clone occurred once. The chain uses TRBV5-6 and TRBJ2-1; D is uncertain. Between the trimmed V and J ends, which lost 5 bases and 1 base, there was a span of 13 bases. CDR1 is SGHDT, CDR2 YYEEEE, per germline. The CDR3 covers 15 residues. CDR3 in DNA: TGTGCCAGCAGTGAATCCCCCGGATCCTACAATGAGCAGTTCTTC. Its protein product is CASSESPGSYNEQFF.

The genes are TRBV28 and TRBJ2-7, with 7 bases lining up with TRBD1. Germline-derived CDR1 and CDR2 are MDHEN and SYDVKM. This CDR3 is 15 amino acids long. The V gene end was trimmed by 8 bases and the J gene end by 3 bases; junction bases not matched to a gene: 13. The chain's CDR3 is CASVGNYRGRYEQYF. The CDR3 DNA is TGTGCCAGCGTCGGTAATTACAGGGGCCGCTACGAGCAGTACTTC.

In DNA form, the CDR3 reads TGTGCCAGCAGCCCGGGGGGCACCTATCCCTACGAGCAGTACTTC. Translated, it gives CASSPGGTYPYEQYF. The chain employs TRBV5-6 and TRBJ2-7, with a tentative D call TRBD2 (7 bases). The germline V gene encodes CDR1 SGHDT and CDR2 YYEEEE. V was cut by 4 bases and J by 2 bases, with 16 bases left in between. CDR3 length: 15 amino acids.

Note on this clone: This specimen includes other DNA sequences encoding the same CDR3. CDR3 DNA sequence: TGTGCCAGCAGGGACCGGGGCTACGAGCAGTACTTC. It codes for CASRDRGYEQYF. V and J are TRBV6-1 and TRBJ2-7; possibly TRBD2 for D (5 bases). This CDR3 is 12 amino acids long. Trimming pared 6 bases from V and 3 bases from J, leaving 9 bases between. In germline, CDR1 is MNHNS, CDR2 SASEGT.

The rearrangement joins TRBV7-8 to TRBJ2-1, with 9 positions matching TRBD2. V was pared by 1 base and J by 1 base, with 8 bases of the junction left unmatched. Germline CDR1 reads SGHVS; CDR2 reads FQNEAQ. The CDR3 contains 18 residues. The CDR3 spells CASSLEGLAENSYNEQFF. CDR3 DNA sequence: TGTGCCAGCAGCTTAGAGGGACTAGCAGAGAATTCCTACAATGAGCAGTTCTTC.

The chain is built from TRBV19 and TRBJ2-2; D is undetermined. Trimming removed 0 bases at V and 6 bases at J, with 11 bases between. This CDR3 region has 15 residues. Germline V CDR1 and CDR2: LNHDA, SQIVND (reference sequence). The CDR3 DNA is TGTGCCAGTAGTATAGATCCAGCAAGGGCCGGGGAGCTGTTTTTT. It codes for CASSIDPARAGELFF.

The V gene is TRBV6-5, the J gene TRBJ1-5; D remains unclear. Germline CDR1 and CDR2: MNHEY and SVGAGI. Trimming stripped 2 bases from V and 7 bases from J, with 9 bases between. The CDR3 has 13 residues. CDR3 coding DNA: TGTGCCAGCAGTTACGGCCCCGGGCAGCCCCAGCATTTT. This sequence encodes CASSYGPGQPQHF.

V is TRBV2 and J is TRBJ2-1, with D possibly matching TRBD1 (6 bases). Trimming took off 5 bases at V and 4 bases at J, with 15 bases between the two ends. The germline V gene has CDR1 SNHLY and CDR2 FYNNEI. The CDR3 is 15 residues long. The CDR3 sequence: CASSLRGVGYNEQFF. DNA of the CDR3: TGTGCCAGCAGTCTCAGGGGAGTAGGGTACAATGAGCAGTTCTTC.